These 26 T cell receptor beta chains share one sample of origin, sequenced in a study of CD8 T cells in ankylosing spondylitis. One entry per CDR3 protein, called by TCRdb with MiXCR from the 5' RACE reads. Among about 360,000 distinct CDR3 sequences, approximately 22% were seen once, and the ten largest hold 10% to 15%. The sample taken for sequencing was blood, either unsorted or a sorted T cell fraction (not recorded which). These receptors were taken from a male donor with ankylosing spondylitis or in good health (not recorded which).

The DNA for the CDR3 is TGTGCCAGCAGCGAGACAGGGTACCACGAGCAGTACTTC. It encodes CASSETGYHEQYF. The chain combines TRBV3-1 with TRBJ2-7; TRBD1 agrees at 7 bases. This CDR3 spans 13 amino acids. Germline loops: CDR1 LGHDT, CDR2 YNNKEL (reference sequence). Unmatched junction bases numbered 6, after V lost 5 bases and J lost 5 bases.

The sample holds a few counts of this clonotype. V and J are TRBV9 and TRBJ2-1; the D gene is possibly TRBD2 (7 bases). The CDR3 covers 16 residues. The germline V and J ends were trimmed by 7 bases and 4 bases, with 21 bases remaining between them. Germline lookup yields CDR1 SGDLS and CDR2 YYNGEE. The CDR3 spells CASSTVGGAGYNEQFF. In DNA form, the CDR3 reads TGTGCCAGCTCGACCGTGGGGGGGGCCGGGTACAATGAGCAGTTCTTC.

This clonotype was seen many times. CDR3 in DNA: TGTGCCAGCAGTTCGAACTCCTACGAGCAGTACTTC. It codes for CASSSNSYEQYF. The V call is TRBV7-9, the J call TRBJ2-7; D remains ambiguous. Germline V gene sequence: CDR1 SEHNR, CDR2 FQNEAQ (reference sequence). Trimming left V 6 bases short and J 0 bases short, with 6 bases between. This CDR3 region has 12 residues.

This clonotype was found once. The chain employs TRBV27 and TRBJ1-1; D may be TRBD1 (6 bases). Per germline, CDR1 MNHEY and CDR2 SMNVEV (reference sequence). CDR3 size: 14 residues. The germline V and J ends were trimmed by 4 bases and 2 bases, with 11 bases remaining between them. The CDR3 DNA reads TGTGCCAGCAGTTCGGGGGGCGGCAACACTGAAGCTTTCTTT. Its protein product is CASSSGGGNTEAFF.

On this clonotype itself: The junction differs from germline at one of its ends, possibly a read error. This chain connects TRBV2 to TRBJ2-5, with a tentative D call TRBD2 (5 bases). The CDR3 has 15 residues. Per the germline V gene, CDR1 is SNHLY and CDR2 is FYNNEI. CDR3 residues: CASSVLRLSREAQYF. The CDR3 coding sequence is TGTGCCAGCAGTGTCTTGAGACTATCAAGAGAGGCCCAGTACTTC.

This clonotype occurred a few times. V and J are TRBV5-1 and TRBJ2-3, with 9 bases that match TRBD1. J was trimmed by 3 bases and V by 3 bases; bases with no gene match: 2. Germline lookup yields CDR1 SGHRS and CDR2 YFSETQ. The length of the CDR3 is 14 residues. DNA of the CDR3: TGCGCCAGCAGCTACAGGGGGCTGACAGATACGCAGTATTTT. Encoded protein: CASSYRGLTDTQYF.

This chain links TRBV29-1 with TRBJ2-7; D possibly matches TRBD1 or TRBD2 (5 bases each). Germline CDR1 and CDR2: SQVTM and ANQGSEA. The CDR3 extends over 14 amino acids. V lost 0 bases and J lost 7, with 16 bases in between. CDR3 protein: CSVEDPTGGGEQYF. The CDR3 DNA is TGCAGCGTTGAAGATCCAACAGGAGGAGGTGAGCAGTACTTC.

This clonotype was seen many times. CDR3: CSVEGQNTGELFF. CDR3 nucleotide sequence: TGCAGCGTTGAGGGACAGAACACCGGGGAGCTGTTTTTT. The chain uses TRBV29-1 and TRBJ2-2, with TRBD1 as a possible D gene (6 bases). The germline V and J ends were trimmed by 3 bases and 1 base, with 6 bases remaining between them. Germline CDR1 SQVTM, CDR2 ANQGSEA. This CDR3 has 13 amino acids.

This clonotype was observed many times. This rearrangement joins TRBV12-3 or TRBV12-4 to TRBJ2-5; D remains ambiguous. This CDR3 is built from 13 residues. V was shortened by 6 bases and J by 5 bases, with 13 bases between the two germline ends. Here the CDR3 DNA reads TGTGCCAGCAGCCCCATTATCTGGGAGACCCAGTACTTC. Protein: CASSPIIWETQYF.

The chain links TRBV27 to TRBJ1-5, with unresolved D. The CDR3 has 14 residues. V lost 4 bases, J lost 1 base, and 8 bases lay in between. Germline loops: CDR1 MNHEY, CDR2 SMNVEV (reference sequence). CDR3 sequence (DNA): TGTGCCAGCAGTTACCTCGGGAGCAATCAGCCCCAGCATTTT. It encodes CASSYLGSNQPQHF.

This clonotype was seen more than once but under ten times. This chain uses TRBV28 with TRBJ2-1; TRBD2 matches at 11 bases. This CDR3 is 16 amino acids long. The V gene's germline CDR1 is MDHEN and CDR2 SYDVKM. Germline trimming cut 4 bases from V and 5 bases from J; bases unmatched to any gene: 7. CDR3 amino acids: CASSSRLAGGNNEQFF. The CDR3 nucleotides are TGTGCCAGCAGTTCCAGGCTAGCGGGGGGCAACAATGAGCAGTTCTTC.

The chain recombines TRBV12-3 or TRBV12-4 with TRBJ1-4; D is possibly TRBD1 (5 bases). The CDR3 sequence is 14 residues long. V was pared by 6 bases and J by 6 bases, with 14 bases between. The CDR3 DNA reads TGTGCCAGCAGCTCGGACCTGGGGGATGAAAAACTGTTTTTT. It translates to CASSSDLGDEKLFF.

The chain links TRBV27 to TRBJ2-7, with 7 bases identical to TRBD1. Looked up from germline, CDR1 is MNHEY and CDR2 is SMNVEV (reference sequence). The CDR3 covers 17 residues. Trimming removed 4 bases from V and 3 bases from J; junction bases left unmatched: 15. Here the CDR3 DNA reads TGTGCCAGCAGTTCGCGCGTGAACGTAGGGGGCAACTACGAGCAGTACTTC. This gives the protein CASSSRVNVGGNYEQYF.

There are a few counts of this clonotype. The chain is built from TRBV4-1 and TRBJ1-6, with D unresolved. The V end lost 2 bases, the J end lost 5 bases, and 7 bases lay between the germline ends. There are 14 residues in the CDR3. Per germline, CDR1 MGHRA and CDR2 YSYEKL. The CDR3 bases are TGCGCCAGCAGCCAACGTTTGAATAATTCACCCCTCCACTTT. Translated: CASSQRLNNSPLHF.

This clonotype was picked up a small number of times. J is TRBJ1-1 and V is TRBV18, with 7 positions matching TRBD1. There are 15 residues in the CDR3. Germline V gives CDR1 KGHSH, CDR2 LQKENI. Germline trimming cut 0 bases from V and 1 base from J; bases unmatched to any gene: 2. Written as DNA, the CDR3 is TGTGCCAGCTCACCACCTGACAGGGCGAACACTGAAGCTTTCTTT. It specifies CASSPPDRANTEAFF.

V usage is TRBV29-1 and J usage is TRBJ1-1, with D maybe TRBD1 (5 bases). CDR1 SQVTM and CDR2 ANQGSEA come from the germline V gene. V lost 3 bases and J 5 bases, leaving 13 bases between the germline ends. The CDR3 spans 13 residues. The CDR3 DNA reads TGCAGCGTTGAGTCGACAAGGGGAACTGAAGCTTTCTTT. It encodes CSVESTRGTEAFF. The variable domain in full, with the rest retrieved from reference TRBV29-1 and TRBJ1-1, is SAVISQKPSRDICQRGTSLTIQCQVDSQVTMMFWYRQQPGQSLTLIATANQGSEATYESGFVIDKFPISRPNLTFSTLTVSNMSPEDSSIYLCSVESTRGTEAFFGQGTRLTVV.

This clonotype was detected a few times. The V call is TRBV20-1, the J call TRBJ1-2; TRBD1 matches 7 bases. Germline trimming cut 8 bases from V and 1 base from J; bases unmatched to any gene: 7. The CDR3 sequence is 13 residues long. CDR1 and CDR2 (germline): DFQATT, SNEGSKA (reference sequence). The CDR3 spells CSSDRAYNYGYTF. The CDR3 DNA reads TGCAGTTCCGACAGGGCATATAACTATGGCTACACCTTC.

This clonotype was seen only a few times. This sequence joins TRBV10-1 and TRBJ2-7; D may be TRBD1 (6 bases). Per germline, CDR1 WNHNN and CDR2 SYGVQD (reference sequence). The CDR3 runs 13 residues. Trimming removed 9 bases at V and 4 bases at J, with 16 bases between. Here the CDR3 reads CASSDSFRYEQYF. For the CDR3, the DNA is TGCGCCAGTTCGGACAGCTTTAGGTACGAGCAGTACTTC.

The V and J genes are TRBV29-1 and TRBJ2-2, with D perhaps matching TRBD1 (5 bases). Per germline, CDR1 SQVTM and CDR2 ANQGSEA. V lost 7 bases, J lost 5 bases, and 11 bases lay in between. This CDR3 region has 12 residues. CDR3 in amino acids: CSARVGTGELFF. The CDR3 nucleotides read TGCAGCGCCAGGGTAGGGACCGGGGAGCTGTTTTTT.

This clonotype was counted only a few times. This chain connects TRBV3-1 to TRBJ2-3, with 8 nucleotides matching TRBD2. CDR3 length equals 15 residues. The V gene end was trimmed by 2 bases and the J gene end by 1 base; junction bases not matched to a gene: 2. Germline CDR1 and CDR2: LGHDT and YNNKEL (reference sequence). CDR3 residues: CASSQPGGGTDTQYF. DNA for the CDR3: TGTGCCAGCAGCCAACCCGGGGGGGGCACAGATACGCAGTATTTT.

V usage is TRBV28 and J usage is TRBJ2-5, with 7 bases matching TRBD1. This CDR3 is built from 15 residues. V was clipped by 6 bases and J by 4 bases; unmatched bases: 11. The germline gives CDR1 MDHEN, CDR2 SYDVKM. The DNA for the CDR3 is TGTGCCAGCAGCCTACGGGACAGCACGGGAGAGACCCAGTACTTC. It translates to CASSLRDSTGETQYF.

This clonotype was counted a few times. V gene TRBV9 combines with J gene TRBJ2-1, with 9 nucleotides matching TRBD2. This CDR3 has 15 amino acids. Trimming removed 5 bases from V and 3 bases from J; junction bases left unmatched: 6. Germline V gene sequence: CDR1 SGDLS, CDR2 YYNGEE. CDR3 DNA sequence: TGTGCCAGCAGTCGCGGGGGGGCCAACTACAATGAGCAGTTCTTC. This encodes CASSRGGANYNEQFF. Full variable domain (missing parts from reference TRBV9 and TRBJ2-1): DSGVTQTPKHLITATGQRVTLRCSPRSGDLSVYWYQQSLDQGLQFLIQYYNGEERAKGNILERFSAQQFPDLHSELNLSSLELGDSALYFCASSRGGANYNEQFFGPGTRLTVL.

V gene TRBV12-3 or TRBV12-4 combines with J gene TRBJ2-1, with a weak D call TRBD2 (6 bases). This CDR3 is 14 amino acids long. The ends were cut back, 1 base at V and 9 bases at J, with 13 bases in the middle. The CDR3 DNA reads as TGTGCCAGCAGTTTAGGGGCGGGGCCTGCTGAGCAGTTCTTC. It is translated as CASSLGAGPAEQFF.

As to this clonotype: The junction shows a germline mismatch at one end, possibly a read error. This chain uses TRBV3-1 with TRBJ1-5; D not resolved. Germline CDR1 LGHDT, CDR2 YNNKEL (reference sequence). This CDR3 comprises 13 residues. The chain's CDR3 is CASSQGIGQPQNF. The CDR3 DNA follows: TGTGCCAGCAGCCAAGGGATAGGGCAGCCCCAGAATTTT.

This clonotype was observed a few times. The rearrangement joins TRBV14 to TRBJ2-1, with D unclear. V shed 4 bases and J shed 2 bases, with 18 bases lying between them. CDR1 and CDR2 from the germline V gene are SGHDN and FVKESK. The CDR3 covers 17 residues. CDR3 in amino acids: CASSPGAAGWPYNEQFF. The CDR3 DNA sequence: TGTGCCAGCAGCCCAGGCGCGGCAGGATGGCCCTACAATGAGCAGTTCTTC.

This chain joins TRBV10-2 and TRBJ2-1, with D perhaps matching TRBD2 (5 bases). The CDR3 runs 16 residues. V lost 0 bases to trimming and J lost 4 bases, with 13 bases between them. The V gene's germline CDR1 is WSHSY and CDR2 SAAADI. The CDR3: CASSESREMGYNEQFF. The CDR3 DNA is TGCGCCAGCAGTGAGTCGAGGGAGATGGGGTACAATGAGCAGTTCTTC.